These T cell receptor beta chains were read from a single sample in a study of vaccination and CD4 T cells after COVID-19. Each CDR3 protein gets one entry after TCRdb re-called the PCR reads with MiXCR. The sample holds approximately 15,000 distinct CDR3 sequences, roughly 30% seen once. Their target antigens are unknown. Sequenced: cultured CD4+ T cells from blood. The receptors originated from a human donor with COVID-19. Both conserved end residues are part of each CDR3. A D gene is named only where the DNA matches it firmly. Clone size is stated in some rows and not others, as once, few, many or a class when expanded.

CDR3aa: CAISESGTANTGELFF
CDR3nt: TGTGCCATCAGTGAGTCAGGGACAGCCAACACCGGGGAGCTGTTTTTT
d_gene: TRBD1
len: 16
abundance: few
j_gene: TRBJ2-2
v_gene: TRBV10-3

CDR3aa: CSARLLRGYGGELFF
CDR3nt: TGCAGTGCTAGATTGCTCAGGGGATACGGCGGGGAGCTGTTTTTT
d_gene: -
len: 15
abundance: few
j_gene: TRBJ2-2
v_gene: TRBV20-1

CDR3aa: CSASLPGSETQYF
CDR3nt: TGCAGTGCTAGTTTGCCAGGGTCAGAGACCCAGTACTTC
d_gene: -
len: 13
abundance: -
j_gene: TRBJ2-5
v_gene: TRBV20-1

CDR3aa: CATSGPSNTGELFF
CDR3nt: TGTGCCACCAGCGGTCCTTCTAACACCGGGGAGCTGTTTTTT
d_gene: -
len: 14
abundance: -
j_gene: TRBJ2-2
v_gene: TRBV15

CDR3aa: CASGGAEDTQYF
CDR3nt: TGTGCCAGCGGTGGGGCCGAAGATACGCAGTATTTT
d_gene: -
len: 12
abundance: few
j_gene: TRBJ2-3
v_gene: TRBV6-1

CDR3aa: CASSLATVTDTQYF
CDR3nt: TGCGCCAGCAGCTTGGCTACAGTCACAGATACGCAGTATTTT
d_gene: -
len: 14
abundance: -
j_gene: TRBJ2-3
v_gene: TRBV5-1

CDR3aa: CASSPSGQGRNQPQHF
CDR3nt: TGCGCCAGCAGCCCGTCGGGACAGGGGCGGAATCAGCCCCAGCATTTT
d_gene: TRBD1
len: 16
abundance: -
j_gene: TRBJ1-5
v_gene: TRBV5-1

CDR3aa: CASSLESTRGNTQYF
CDR3nt: TGTGCCAGCAGCTTAGAATCGACTAGAGGGAATACGCAGTATTTT
d_gene: -
len: 15
abundance: -
j_gene: TRBJ2-3
v_gene: TRBV11-2

CDR3aa: CATSDRLNGYTF
CDR3nt: TGTGCCACCAGTGACCGGCTGAACGGCTACACCTTC
d_gene: -
len: 12
abundance: -
j_gene: TRBJ1-2
v_gene: TRBV24-1

CDR3aa: CASSPLTAGGELFF
CDR3nt: TGCGCCAGCAGCCCACTTACGGCGGGCGGGGAGCTGTTTTTT
d_gene: -
len: 14
abundance: few
j_gene: TRBJ2-2
v_gene: TRBV5-1

CDR3aa: CSANPPGGPDTQYF
CDR3nt: TGCAGTGCTAATCCCCCCGGGGGCCCAGATACGCAGTATTTT
d_gene: -
len: 14
abundance: -
j_gene: TRBJ2-3
v_gene: TRBV20-1

CDR3aa: CASSSGTGANVLTF
CDR3nt: TGTGCCAGCAGTTCAGGGACAGGGGCCAACGTCCTGACTTTC
d_gene: -
len: 14
abundance: -
j_gene: TRBJ2-6
v_gene: TRBV6-5

CDR3aa: CASSLATRLTEAFF
CDR3nt: TGTGCCAGCAGTTTAGCTACCCGACTCACTGAAGCTTTCTTT
d_gene: -
len: 14
abundance: few
j_gene: TRBJ1-1
v_gene: TRBV12-3/TRBV12-4

CDR3aa: CASSLSAAGELFF
CDR3nt: TGTGCCAGCAGCTTATCGGCCGCCGGGGAGCTGTTTTTT
d_gene: -
len: 13
abundance: -
j_gene: TRBJ2-2
v_gene: TRBV7-3

CDR3aa: CASLPGQGENTQYF
CDR3nt: TGTGCCAGCCTACCGGGACAGGGCGAAAATACGCAGTATTTT
d_gene: TRBD1
len: 14
abundance: -
j_gene: TRBJ2-3
v_gene: TRBV6-2/TRBV6-3

CDR3aa: CATSRGRTGLGGYTF
CDR3nt: TGTGCCACCAGCAGAGGTCGGACAGGTCTTGGCGGCTACACCTTC
d_gene: TRBD1
len: 15
abundance: -
j_gene: TRBJ1-2
v_gene: TRBV15

CDR3aa: CASSYSRGGSLSTEAFF
CDR3nt: TGTGCCAGCAGTTACTCGAGGGGGGGCTCATTGAGCACTGAAGCTTTCTTT
d_gene: -
len: 17
abundance: -
j_gene: TRBJ1-1
v_gene: TRBV6-5

CDR3aa: CASSYVVKGAKNIQYF
CDR3nt: TGTGCCAGCAGTTACGTAGTGAAGGGGGCCAAAAACATTCAGTACTTC
d_gene: -
len: 16
abundance: -
j_gene: TRBJ2-4
v_gene: TRBV6-5

CDR3aa: CASRLQGSTEAFF
CDR3nt: TGTGCCAGCAGGTTACAGGGGTCCACTGAAGCTTTCTTT
d_gene: TRBD1
len: 13
abundance: few
j_gene: TRBJ1-1
v_gene: TRBV27

CDR3aa: CASRLGQTIYEQYF
CDR3nt: TGTGCCAGCAGGTTGGGACAGACTATCTACGAGCAGTACTTC
d_gene: TRBD1
len: 14
abundance: few
j_gene: TRBJ2-7
v_gene: TRBV6-1

CDR3aa: CASSSEQGTDTQYF
CDR3nt: TGTGCCAGCAGCTCGGAACAGGGGACAGATACGCAGTATTTT
d_gene: TRBD1
len: 14
abundance: -
j_gene: TRBJ2-3
v_gene: TRBV5-4

CDR3aa: CASSLGQLAGGHGGELFF
CDR3nt: TGTGCCAGCAGCTTAGGTCAACTAGCGGGGGGGCACGGCGGGGAGCTGTTTTTT
d_gene: TRBD2
len: 18
abundance: few
j_gene: TRBJ2-2
v_gene: TRBV11-3

CDR3aa: CAISEVRQGLHQPQHF
CDR3nt: TGTGCCATCAGTGAAGTTCGACAGGGGCTTCATCAGCCCCAGCATTTT
d_gene: TRBD1
len: 16
abundance: -
j_gene: TRBJ1-5
v_gene: TRBV10-3

CDR3aa: CASSSSGGQQETQYF
CDR3nt: TGTGCCAGCAGTAGTAGCGGGGGGCAACAAGAGACCCAGTACTTC
d_gene: TRBD2
len: 15
abundance: -
j_gene: TRBJ2-5
v_gene: TRBV6-1

CDR3aa: CSARDVGARSNQPQHF
CDR3nt: TGCAGTGCTAGGGATGTGGGGGCGCGCAGCAATCAGCCCCAGCATTTT
d_gene: -
len: 16
abundance: few
j_gene: TRBJ1-5
v_gene: TRBV20-1

CDR3aa: CASRLTGLLNQPQHF
CDR3nt: TGTGCCAGCAGATTGACAGGGTTACTCAATCAGCCCCAGCATTTT
d_gene: TRBD1
len: 15
abundance: medium-sized
j_gene: TRBJ1-5
v_gene: TRBV12-3/TRBV12-4

CDR3aa: CACSQGAQPQHF
CDR3nt: TGTGCCTGCAGCCAGGGGGCTCAGCCCCAGCATTTT
d_gene: TRBD1
len: 12
abundance: -
j_gene: TRBJ1-5
v_gene: TRBV2

CDR3aa: CASSPIVGYGEAFF
CDR3nt: TGTGCCAGCAGCCCCATAGTGGGGTATGGTGAAGCTTTCTTT
d_gene: -
len: 14
abundance: few
j_gene: TRBJ1-1
v_gene: TRBV7-6

CDR3aa: CASSLQGPSFYGYTF
CDR3nt: TGTGCCAGCAGTCTTCAGGGACCGTCGTTCTATGGCTACACCTTC
d_gene: -
len: 15
abundance: -
j_gene: TRBJ1-2
v_gene: TRBV12-3/TRBV12-4

CDR3aa: CASSLGRAGNTIYF
CDR3nt: TGTGCCAGCAGTTTAGGAAGGGCTGGAAACACCATATATTTT
d_gene: -
len: 14
abundance: -
j_gene: TRBJ1-3
v_gene: TRBV12-3/TRBV12-4

CDR3aa: CASSTPQEYSPLHF
CDR3nt: TGTGCCAGTAGTACGCCACAAGAATATTCACCCCTCCACTTT
d_gene: -
len: 14
abundance: -
j_gene: TRBJ1-6
v_gene: TRBV19

CDR3aa: CASSLANRVTNEKLFF
CDR3nt: TGTGCCAGCAGCTTAGCGAATCGTGTAACTAATGAAAAACTGTTTTTT
d_gene: -
len: 16
abundance: -
j_gene: TRBJ1-4
v_gene: TRBV7-2

CDR3aa: CASRPARTFSEAFF
CDR3nt: TGTGCCAGCAGGCCTGCCCGGACGTTCTCTGAAGCTTTCTTT
d_gene: -
len: 14
abundance: -
j_gene: TRBJ1-1
v_gene: TRBV27

CDR3aa: CASSTGGGPGLTF
CDR3nt: TGTGCCAGCAGCACTGGGGGGGGACCCGGCCTCACCTTC
d_gene: -
len: 13
abundance: -
j_gene: TRBJ1-2
v_gene: TRBV11-2

CDR3aa: CASSLGQTTGELFF
CDR3nt: TGCGCCAGCAGCTTGGGTCAAACTACCGGGGAGCTGTTTTTT
d_gene: -
len: 14
abundance: -
j_gene: TRBJ2-2
v_gene: TRBV5-1

CDR3aa: CASGGQTRHEQYF
CDR3nt: TGTGCAAGTGGGGGACAGACTCGGCACGAGCAGTACTTC
d_gene: -
len: 13
abundance: -
j_gene: TRBJ2-7
v_gene: TRBV12-2

CDR3aa: CASCNRGRDEAFF
CDR3nt: TGTGCCAGCTGTAACAGGGGGAGAGACGAAGCTTTCTTT
d_gene: TRBD1
len: 13
abundance: few
j_gene: TRBJ1-1
v_gene: TRBV12-3/TRBV12-4

CDR3aa: CASSIFSDSGNTIYF
CDR3nt: TGTGCCAGTAGTATATTTTCGGACTCTGGAAACACCATATATTTT
d_gene: -
len: 15
abundance: -
j_gene: TRBJ1-3
v_gene: TRBV19

CDR3aa: CASSRGTAATDTQYF
CDR3nt: TGTGCCAGCAGCCGTGGAACGGCGGCCACAGATACGCAGTATTTT
d_gene: -
len: 15
abundance: few
j_gene: TRBJ2-3
v_gene: TRBV4-2

CDR3aa: CATSRGGRDQPQHF
CDR3nt: TGTGCCACCAGCAGAGGGGGCAGGGATCAGCCCCAGCATTTT
d_gene: -
len: 14
abundance: medium-sized
j_gene: TRBJ1-5
v_gene: TRBV15

CDR3aa: CATSPGTPNEKLFF
CDR3nt: TGTGCCACCAGCCCCGGGACGCCGAATGAAAAACTGTTTTTT
d_gene: -
len: 14
abundance: once
j_gene: TRBJ1-4
v_gene: TRBV24-1

CDR3aa: CSAHLGGSNQPQHF
CDR3nt: TGCAGTGCTCACCTCGGAGGGAGCAATCAGCCCCAGCATTTT
d_gene: -
len: 14
abundance: few
j_gene: TRBJ1-5
v_gene: TRBV20-1

CDR3aa: CASSYESKGYTF
CDR3nt: TGTGCCAGCAGTTACGAGAGTAAGGGCTACACCTTC
d_gene: -
len: 12
abundance: medium-sized
j_gene: TRBJ1-2
v_gene: TRBV6-2/TRBV6-3

CDR3aa: CASSFRQGHGELFF
CDR3nt: TGTGCCAGCAGTTTCCGACAGGGCCACGGGGAGCTGTTTTTT
d_gene: TRBD1
len: 14
abundance: -
j_gene: TRBJ2-2
v_gene: TRBV12-3/TRBV12-4

CDR3aa: CSARDQKTQYF
CDR3nt: TGCAGTGCTAGAGATCAGAAGACCCAGTACTTC
d_gene: -
len: 11
abundance: -
j_gene: TRBJ2-5
v_gene: TRBV20-1